The TCR beta chain described here comes from a study of blood T cells in healthy people across ages. A sample-barcoded 5' primer and a J-beta primer mix were used in a second PCR of about 6 to 11 cycles. TCRdb re-called the 5' RACE reads with MiXCR, one entry per CDR3 protein. Among about 680,000 distinct CDR3 sequences, 49% were seen once, and the ten largest hold under 35%. The receptor was isolated from a woman between 55 and 75 years old in good health. The sequenced material came from blood.

DNA for the CDR3: TGCGCCAGCAGCCAAGGACGGGCTAGCGGGAGCGGCGGGGAGCTGTTTTTT. This gives the protein CASSQGRASGSGGELFF. V gene TRBV4-3 combines with J gene TRBJ2-2, with TRBD2 identical over 10 bases. The CDR3 length is 17 residues. With V trimmed by 1 base and J by 7 bases, 9 bases remained unmatched. Germline V CDR1 and CDR2: LGHNA, YSLEER.